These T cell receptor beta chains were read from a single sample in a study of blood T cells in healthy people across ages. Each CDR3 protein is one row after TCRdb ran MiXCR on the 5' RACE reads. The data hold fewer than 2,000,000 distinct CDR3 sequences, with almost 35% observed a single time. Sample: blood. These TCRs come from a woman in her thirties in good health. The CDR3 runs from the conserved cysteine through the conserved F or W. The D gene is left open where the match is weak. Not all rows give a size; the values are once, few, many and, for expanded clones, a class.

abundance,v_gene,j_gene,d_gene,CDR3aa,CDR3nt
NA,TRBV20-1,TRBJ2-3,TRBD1,CSATLQGQSTDTQYF,TGCAGTGCTACCCTCCAGGGACAGAGCACAGATACGCAGTATTTT
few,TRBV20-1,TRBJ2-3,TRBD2,CSDNGGGTDTQYF,TGCAGTGACAACGGGGGAGGGACAGATACGCAGTATTTT
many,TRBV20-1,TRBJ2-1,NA,CSATRINNEQFF,TGCAGTGCTACCAGAATCAACAATGAGCAGTTCTTC
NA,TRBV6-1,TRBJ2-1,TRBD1,CASSPTDRVGEQFF,TGTGCCAGCAGTCCTACGGACAGGGTAGGTGAGCAGTTCTTC
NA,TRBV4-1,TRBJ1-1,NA,CASSQGLQMNTEAFF,TGCGCCAGCAGCCAAGGGCTACAGATGAACACTGAAGCTTTCTTT
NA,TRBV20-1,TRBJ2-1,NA,CSATGRLHNEQFF,TGCAGTGCTACGGGTCGACTTCACAATGAGCAGTTCTTC
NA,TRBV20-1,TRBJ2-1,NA,CSARPWWNEQFF,TGCAGTGCCCGACCCTGGTGGAATGAGCAGTTCTTC
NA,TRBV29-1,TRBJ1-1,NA,CSAGLEGEAFF,TGCAGCGCCGGGTTAGAAGGGGAAGCTTTCTTT
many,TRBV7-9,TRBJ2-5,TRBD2,CASSLDGGRLETQYF,TGTGCCAGCAGCTTAGACGGCGGGAGGTTGGAGACCCAGTACTTC
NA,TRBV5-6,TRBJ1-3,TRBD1,CASSLGTGTGNTIYF,TGTGCCAGCAGCCTCGGGACAGGGACTGGAAACACCATATATTTT
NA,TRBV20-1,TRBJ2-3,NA,CSARGGIATDTQYF,TGCAGTGCTAGAGGCGGGATTGCCACAGATACGCAGTATTTT
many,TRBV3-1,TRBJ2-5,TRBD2,CASSPRGGSETQYF,TGTGCCAGCAGCCCGCGGGGGGGGAGTGAGACCCAGTACTTC
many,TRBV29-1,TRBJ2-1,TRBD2,CSVEAPSGNLDEQFF,TGCAGCGTTGAAGCTCCTAGCGGGAATTTGGATGAGCAGTTCTTC
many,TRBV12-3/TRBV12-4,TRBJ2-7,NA,CASSSGGYEQYF,TGTGCCAGCAGTTCCGGGGGCTACGAGCAGTACTTC
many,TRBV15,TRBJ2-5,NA,CATSRVWQEGETQYF,TGTGCCACCAGCAGAGTGTGGCAGGAGGGGGAGACCCAGTACTTC
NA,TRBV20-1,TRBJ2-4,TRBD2,CSGLALAKNIQYF,TGCAGCGGACTAGCCCTAGCCAAAAACATTCAGTACTTC
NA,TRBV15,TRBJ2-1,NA,CATSRVGGGGGGSVNEQFF,TGTGCCACCAGCAGAGTAGGCGGGGGTGGCGGGGGCTCTGTCAATGAGCAGTTCTTC
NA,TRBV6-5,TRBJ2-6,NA,CASARGVGANVLTF,TGTGCCAGCGCCCGAGGGGTTGGGGCCAACGTCCTGACTTTC
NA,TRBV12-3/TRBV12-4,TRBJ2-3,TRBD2,CASTSGTNGADTQYF,TGTGCCAGCACCTCCGGGACTAACGGCGCAGATACGCAGTATTTT
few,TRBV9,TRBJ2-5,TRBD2,CASSPKGRGDQETQYF,TGTGCCAGCAGCCCGAAGGGGCGGGGGGACCAAGAGACCCAGTACTTC
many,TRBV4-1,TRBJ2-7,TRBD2,CASSLGLAGASEQYF,TGCGCCAGCAGCCTCGGACTAGCGGGAGCCTCGGAGCAGTACTTC
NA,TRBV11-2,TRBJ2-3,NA,CASSALLMTDTQYF,TGTGCCAGCAGCGCTCTCCTGATGACAGATACGCAGTATTTT
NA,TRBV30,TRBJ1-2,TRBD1,CAWNRGLGYGYTF,TGTGCCTGGAACAGGGGGCTCGGTTATGGCTACACCTTC
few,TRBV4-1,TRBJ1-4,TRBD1,CASSQGGTVNEKLFF,TGCGCCAGCAGCCAAGGAGGGACAGTTAATGAAAAACTGTTTTTT
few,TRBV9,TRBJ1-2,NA,CASSVNREDGYTF,TGTGCCAGCAGCGTAAACAGGGAAGATGGCTACACCTTC
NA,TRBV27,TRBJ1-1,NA,CASSLFGRSEAFF,TGTGCCAGCAGTTTATTTGGCAGATCAGAAGCTTTCTTT
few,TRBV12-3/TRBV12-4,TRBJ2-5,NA,CASSLHLEAIQETQYF,TGTGCCAGCAGTTTACATTTGGAAGCAATTCAAGAGACCCAGTACTTC
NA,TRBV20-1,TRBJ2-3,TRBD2,CSARPPWASGGADTQYF,TGCAGTGCTAGGCCCCCTTGGGCTAGCGGAGGGGCAGATACGCAGTATTTT
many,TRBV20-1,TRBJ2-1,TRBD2,CSARVASGTGEQFF,TGCAGTGCTAGGGTCGCTAGCGGGACGGGTGAGCAGTTCTTC
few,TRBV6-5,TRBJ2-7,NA,CASSALEGEQYF,TGTGCCAGCAGCGCGCTGGAGGGGGAGCAGTACTTC
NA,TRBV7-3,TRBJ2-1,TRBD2,CASSPIAGPHNEQFF,TGTGCCAGCAGCCCTATAGCGGGCCCCCACAATGAGCAGTTCTTC
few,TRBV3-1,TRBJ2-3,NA,CASSQSNTDTQYF,TGTGCCAGCAGCCAATCCAACACAGATACGCAGTATTTT
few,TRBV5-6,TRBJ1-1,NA,CASSWAGDTEAFF,TGTGCCAGCAGTTGGGCCGGGGACACTGAAGCTTTCTTT
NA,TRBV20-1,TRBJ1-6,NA,CSARDAQGSRFDSPLHF,TGCAGTGCTAGAGATGCCCAGGGTAGTAGGTTCGATTCACCCCTCCACTTT
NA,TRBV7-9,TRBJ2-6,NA,CASSPWPGGGNVLTF,TGTGCCAGCAGCCCCTGGCCCGGAGGGGGCAACGTCCTGACTTTC
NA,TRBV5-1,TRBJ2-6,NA,CASSRGQGGFSGANVLTF,TGCGCCAGCAGCCGGGGGCAGGGGGGTTTCTCCGGGGCCAACGTCCTGACTTTC
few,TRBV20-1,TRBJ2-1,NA,CSARGTHNEQFF,TGCAGTGCTAGAGGAACGCACAATGAGCAGTTCTTC
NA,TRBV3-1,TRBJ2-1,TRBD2,CASSQQAGGHNEQFF,TGTGCCAGCAGCCAACAAGCGGGAGGCCACAATGAGCAGTTCTTC
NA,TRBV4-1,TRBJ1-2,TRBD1,CASSPGQGQGAAGYTF,TGCGCCAGCAGCCCAGGGCAGGGACAGGGGGCGGCTGGCTACACCTTC
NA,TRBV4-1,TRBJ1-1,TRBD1,CASSPGQGNSAEAFF,TGCGCCAGCAGCCCCGGACAGGGGAACTCCGCTGAAGCTTTCTTT
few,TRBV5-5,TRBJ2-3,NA,CASHVVPSDTDTQYF,TGTGCCAGCCATGTAGTCCCTAGCGACACAGATACGCAGTATTTT
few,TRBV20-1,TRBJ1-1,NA,CSARDRGLVTEAFF,TGCAGTGCTAGAGACCGCGGACTCGTGACTGAAGCTTTCTTT
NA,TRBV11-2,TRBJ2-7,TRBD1,CASSPGPPGQGTEQYF,TGTGCCAGCAGCCCGGGGCCTCCGGGACAGGGAACCGAGCAGTACTTC
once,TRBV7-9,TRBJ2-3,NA,CASSQGDVTQYF,TGTGCCAGCAGTCAAGGAGATGTTACGCAGTATTTT
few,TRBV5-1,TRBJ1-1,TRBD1,CASSLARTGEIGMNTEAFF,TGCGCCAGCAGCTTGGCACGGACAGGCGAGATCGGAATGAACACTGAAGCTTTCTTT
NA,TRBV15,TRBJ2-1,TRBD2,CATSRGDSGRGYNEQFF,TGTGCCACCAGCAGGGGGGATTCCGGGAGGGGGTACAATGAGCAGTTCTTC